Listed below are T cell receptor beta chains from one sample, sequenced in a study of blood T cell repertoires in COVID-19. Only in-frame clones appear in the TCRdb table, and some are missing; sequencing was by immunoSEQ multiplex PCR. The sample shows about 270,000 clones, approximately 88% of them seen only once. Material for sequencing was peripheral blood. The receptors derive from a middle-aged man with acute or convalescent COVID-19. CDR3s include the opening cysteine and the closing phenylalanine or tryptophan. A D gene is named only where the DNA matches it firmly. Clone size is given for some rows only: seen once, a few or many times, or a class if the clone is expanded.

len: 15; d_gene: TRBD1; v_gene: TRBV10-3; abundance: .; j_gene: TRBJ1-4; CDR3aa: CAISESGQRDEKLFF; CDR3nt: TGTGCCATCAGTGAGTCGGGACAGAGGGATGAAAAACTGTTTTTT
len: 11; d_gene: .; v_gene: TRBV20-1; abundance: .; j_gene: TRBJ2-1; CDR3aa: CSARKLAEQFF; CDR3nt: TGCAGTGCTCGAAAACTAGCCGAGCAGTTCTTC
len: 15; d_gene: .; v_gene: TRBV19; abundance: .; j_gene: TRBJ1-5; CDR3aa: CASSIGSVMNQPQHF; CDR3nt: TGTGCCAGTAGTATAGGATCAGTCATGAATCAGCCCCAGCATTTT
len: 14; d_gene: .; v_gene: TRBV24-1; abundance: .; j_gene: TRBJ2-3; CDR3aa: CATSDGGATDTQYF; CDR3nt: TGTGCCACCAGTGATGGCGGGGCCACAGATACGCAGTATTTT
len: 17; d_gene: .; v_gene: TRBV7-9; abundance: .; j_gene: TRBJ1-2; CDR3aa: CASSLARIGGRRDSYTF; CDR3nt: TGTGCCAGCAGCTTAGCGCGTATCGGGGGGCGTCGCGATAGCTACACCTTC
len: 15; d_gene: .; v_gene: TRBV19; abundance: .; j_gene: TRBJ1-6; CDR3aa: CASRGALSYNSPLHF; CDR3nt: TGTGCCAGTAGGGGGGCCCTCTCCTATAATTCACCCCTCCACTTT
len: 13; d_gene: .; v_gene: TRBV5-1; abundance: .; j_gene: TRBJ1-3; CDR3aa: CASSFSPGDTIYF; CDR3nt: TGCGCCAGCAGCTTTTCCCCGGGGGACACCATATATTTT
len: 14; d_gene: TRBD1; v_gene: TRBV2; abundance: .; j_gene: TRBJ1-4; CDR3aa: CASSSRGRNEKLFF; CDR3nt: TGTGCCAGCAGTTCCAGGGGGAGAAATGAAAAACTGTTTTTT
len: 11; d_gene: .; v_gene: TRBV3-1/TRBV3-2; abundance: .; j_gene: TRBJ1-1; CDR3aa: CASSQGSRAFF; CDR3nt: TGTGCCAGCAGCCAAGGCTCGCGGGCTTTCTTT
len: 13; d_gene: TRBD2; v_gene: TRBV5-4; abundance: .; j_gene: TRBJ2-7; CDR3aa: CASRGGSSYEQYF; CDR3nt: TGTGCCAGCAGGGGGGGGTCCTCCTACGAGCAGTACTTC
len: 11; d_gene: .; v_gene: TRBV12-3/TRBV12-4; abundance: .; j_gene: TRBJ2-5; CDR3aa: CASSLGGTQYF; CDR3nt: TGTGCCAGCAGTTTAGGAGGGACCCAGTACTTC
len: 16; d_gene: TRBD1; v_gene: TRBV5-8; abundance: few; j_gene: TRBJ2-3; CDR3aa: CASSWTGTGFRDTQYF; CDR3nt: TGTGCCAGCAGCTGGACCGGGACAGGGTTTAGGGATACGCAGTATTTT
len: 12; d_gene: .; v_gene: TRBV28; abundance: .; j_gene: TRBJ2-7; CDR3aa: CASSYGSYEQYF; CDR3nt: TGTGCCAGCAGTTACGGGAGCTACGAGCAGTACTTC
len: 14; d_gene: .; v_gene: TRBV7-6; abundance: .; j_gene: TRBJ2-1; CDR3aa: CASSTMAGTPEQFF; CDR3nt: TGTGCCAGCAGCACAATGGCGGGGACCCCTGAGCAGTTCTTC
len: 14; d_gene: .; v_gene: TRBV5-4; abundance: .; j_gene: TRBJ1-2; CDR3aa: CASSLGGGVYGYTF; CDR3nt: TGTGCCAGCAGCCTGGGGGGGGGCGTCTATGGCTACACCTTC
len: 15; d_gene: .; v_gene: TRBV18; abundance: .; j_gene: TRBJ1-5; CDR3aa: CASSPPTNRLEPQHF; CDR3nt: TGTGCCAGCTCACCACCAACAAATAGGCTAGAGCCCCAGCATTTT
len: 15; d_gene: .; v_gene: TRBV11-1; abundance: .; j_gene: TRBJ1-1; CDR3aa: CASSLGPGPNTEAFF; CDR3nt: TGTGCCAGCAGCTTAGGCCCGGGTCCGAACACTGAAGCTTTCTTT
len: 13; d_gene: TRBD1; v_gene: TRBV27; abundance: .; j_gene: TRBJ1-2; CDR3aa: CASSWDRGNGYTF; CDR3nt: TGTGCCAGCAGTTGGGACAGGGGGAATGGCTACACCTTC